One sample yielded the 26 T cell receptor beta chains listed below, sequenced in a study of PD-1 blockade in classical Hodgkin lymphoma. Repertoires were generated with immunoSEQ multiplex PCR, while TCRdb's copy carries only in-frame clones and drops some. In the table there are tens of thousands of clones, roughly 92% of which are singletons. Stated time point: newly diagnosed, previously untreated cHL patient sample. Sequencing input: peripheral blood mononuclear cells (PBMCs). Receptors were obtained from a human donor with classical Hodgkin lymphoma.

This chain connects TRBV4-3 to TRBJ2-1, with D uncertain. Between the trimmed V and J ends, which lost 0 bases and 10 bases, there was a span of 13 bases. The CDR3 is 14 residues long. CDR1 and CDR2 from the germline V gene are LGHNA and YSLEER. CDR3 sequence: CASSQDFLLREQFF. CDR3 nucleotide sequence: TGCGCCAGCAGCCAAGATTTTCTTTTGCGGGAGCAGTTCTTC.

The genes are TRBV25-1 and TRBJ1-4, with D perhaps matching TRBD1 (5 bases). CDR1 MGHDK and CDR2 SYGVNS come from the germline V gene. The CDR3 is 15 amino acids. The ends were cut back, 3 bases at V and 5 bases at J, with 13 bases in the middle. As DNA, the CDR3 is TGTGCCAGCAGTGATACCCGACAGACCAATGAAAAACTGTTTTTT. Translating gives CASSDTRQTNEKLFF.

The chain combines TRBV19 with TRBJ2-3; no clear D. From germline, CDR1 is LNHDA and CDR2 SQIVND (reference sequence). There are 14 residues in the CDR3. The V end lost 8 bases, the J end lost 0 bases, and 12 bases lay between the germline ends. The DNA for the CDR3 is TGTGCCAGTCGACGCTACTCTAGCACAGATACGCAGTATTTT. Translated, it gives CASRRYSSTDTQYF. Full variable domain (outside the CDR3, taken from reference TRBV19 and TRBJ2-3): DGGITQSPKYLFRKEGQNVTLSCEQNLNHDAMYWYRQDPGQGLRLIYYSQIVNDFQKGDIAEGYSVSREKKESFPLTVTSAQKNPTAFYLCASRRYSSTDTQYFGPGTRLTVL.

As for this clone: One end of the junction is discordant with germline, which a read error may explain. The V and J genes are TRBV28 and TRBJ1-1; D uncertain. Germline V gene data show CDR1 as MDHEN and CDR2 as SYDVKM. The CDR3 runs 16 residues. CDR3 in amino acids: CASSLILTVVKTEAFF. CDR3 bases: TGTGCCAGCAGTTTAATTCTGACGGTGGTGAAGACTGAAGCTTTCTTT.

The chain couples TRBV10-3 to TRBJ2-7, with 7 bases aligning to TRBD1. The J segment lost 5 bases and the V segment lost 6 bases, leaving 4 bases of the junction unmatched. CDR1 is ENHRY and CDR2 is SYGVKD in the germline V gene. CDR3 length: 12 amino acids. The CDR3 DNA reads TGTGCCATCAGCAGAACAGGGGACGAGCAGTACTTC. This gives the protein CAISRTGDEQYF.

The chain has TRBV19 and TRBJ2-5; 7 bases align to TRBD2. Germline V lookup: CDR1 LNHDA, CDR2 SQIVND (reference sequence). CDR3 length equals 15 residues. The trim removed 8 bases at V and 0 bases at J, leaving 9 bases unmatched. The CDR3 DNA sequence: TGTGCCAGTGGGGAAAGCGGGATCCACCAAGAGACCCAGTACTTC. Protein: CASGESGIHQETQYF. Filled out from reference TRBV19 and TRBJ2-5, the complete variable domain reads DGGITQSPKYLFRKEGQNVTLSCEQNLNHDAMYWYRQDPGQGLRLIYYSQIVNDFQKGDIAEGYSVSREKKESFPLTVTSAQKNPTAFYLCASGESGIHQETQYFGPGTRLLVL.

V and J are TRBV28 and TRBJ2-1; 7 nucleotides align to TRBD2. J gave up 0 bases and V 7 bases, and 6 bases lay outside the gene matches. The CDR3 length is 15 residues. Germline V gives CDR1 MDHEN, CDR2 SYDVKM. The CDR3 protein is CASISRDYSYNEQFF. CDR3 DNA sequence: TGTGCCAGCATTTCCCGGGACTACTCCTACAATGAGCAGTTCTTC.

The CDR3 nucleotides read TGTGCCAGCATGGGAAGCTCCTACAATGAGCAGTTCTTC. As protein: CASMGSSYNEQFF. V and J are TRBV2 and TRBJ2-1; D is ambiguous. The V gene's germline CDR1 is SNHLY and CDR2 FYNNEI. The CDR3 totals 13 residues. The germline V and J ends were trimmed by 7 bases and 0 bases, with 7 bases remaining between them.

The genes are TRBV21-1 and TRBJ2-3; TRBD2, the D gene given by the table, was not confirmed from the DNA. TRBV21-1 is a pseudogene locus. The CDR3 totals 16 residues. The CDR3 reads CASSPTSGRPTDTQYF. Written as DNA, the CDR3 is TGTGCCAGCAGCCCGACTAGCGGGAGACCGACAGATACGCAGTATTTT.

The chain employs TRBV4-1 and TRBJ2-7, with 7 bases aligning to TRBD1. CDR1 MGHRA and CDR2 YSYEKL come from the germline V gene. Trimming cost V 0 bases and J 4 bases; bases outside gene matches: 6. CDR3 length: 15 residues. CDR3 coding DNA: TGCGCCAGCAGCCAAGATCTGCAGGGACAGTACGAGCAGTACTTC. Translating it yields CASSQDLQGQYEQYF.

This clone was observed once. This chain joins TRBV21-1 and TRBJ2-2; TRBD1, as called in the table, went unchecked against the DNA. TRBV21-1 represents a pseudogene. This CDR3 has 15 residues. The chain's CDR3 is CASSLTEGASGELFF. The CDR3 DNA follows: TGTGCCAGCAGCCTTACAGAGGGGGCTTCCGGGGAGCTGTTTTTT.

This clone was observed a few times. The chain carries TRBV6-1 and TRBJ2-5, with D possibly matching TRBD2 (6 bases). CDR1 is MNHNS and CDR2 is SASEGT in the germline V gene. Trimming shortened V by 6 bases and J by 3 bases, and 14 bases separated the two germline ends. CDR3 length: 14 residues. CDR3 nucleotide sequence: TGTGCCAGCAGGGGGACCGGGGGAGAAGAGACCCAGTACTTC. As protein: CASRGTGGEETQYF.

The chain combines TRBV5-1 with TRBJ1-2; D is unclear. The CDR3 totals 13 residues. Germline loops: CDR1 SGHRS, CDR2 YFSETQ. Trimming cost V 0 bases and J 8 bases, with 11 bases left between them. The CDR3 is CASSLGRVEGYTF. DNA for the CDR3: TGCGCCAGCAGCTTGGGAAGGGTGGAGGGCTACACCTTC.

This sequence joins TRBV7-2 and TRBJ2-3, with D possibly being TRBD2 (5 bases). This CDR3 spans 13 amino acids. With 5 bases removed from V and 2 bases from J, the gap between germline ends came to 8 bases. Germline CDR1 SGHTA, CDR2 FQGNSA. This chain's CDR3 is CASSNDYTDTQYF. The CDR3 bases are TGTGCCAGCAGCAACGACTACACAGATACGCAGTATTTT.

The chain couples TRBV4-3 to TRBJ1-4; a possible D gene is TRBD1 (5 bases). This CDR3 has 16 amino acids. CDR1 is LGHNA and CDR2 is YSLEER in the germline V gene. Trimming stripped 0 bases from V and 6 bases from J, with 14 bases between. The DNA of the CDR3 is TGCGCCAGCAGCCAAGATCCAGCCAGGGAGCATGAAAAACTGTTTTTT. Translated: CASSQDPAREHEKLFF.

V and J are TRBV7-3 and TRBJ2-3; 9 nucleotides agree with TRBD2. V was pared by 6 bases and J by 4 bases, with 5 bases of the junction left unmatched. The germline V gene has CDR1 SGHTA and CDR2 FQGTGA. The CDR3 has 14 residues. The CDR3 here is CASSFVAGADTQYF. The CDR3 DNA follows: TGTGCCAGCAGTTTTGTAGCGGGAGCAGATACGCAGTATTTT.

The chain uses TRBV5-4 and TRBJ2-7, with TRBD1 matching over 8 bases. The CDR3 is made up of 15 amino acids. Germline V CDR1 and CDR2: SGHNT, YYREEE (reference sequence). V was clipped by 0 bases and J by 0 bases; unmatched bases: 2. The DNA for the CDR3 is TGTGCCAGCAGCTTGGCTGGGACAGGCTCCTACGAGCAGTACTTC. Its protein product is CASSLAGTGSYEQYF.

V gene TRBV5-1 combines with J gene TRBJ2-2; 10 bases fit TRBD2. V trimming: 1 base; J trimming: 5 bases; junction bases outside the gene matches: 8. The CDR3 has 17 residues. The V gene's germline CDR1 is SGHRS and CDR2 YFSETQ. CDR3 sequence reads: CASSLLTSGRLTGELFF. The CDR3 DNA reads TGCGCCAGCAGCTTGCTGACTAGCGGGCGTCTAACCGGGGAGCTGTTTTTT.

The V gene is TRBV14, the J gene TRBJ2-5; 9 bases fit TRBD1. V lost 1 base and J lost 5; bases outside the gene matches: 5. The CDR3 loop spans 15 amino acids. Germline V gene lookup returns CDR1 SGHDN and CDR2 FVKESK. Written as DNA, the CDR3 is TGTGCCAGCAGCCAAGGGGACAGGGTATGGGAGACCCAGTACTTC. Its protein is CASSQGDRVWETQYF.

This chain joins TRBV5-6 and TRBJ1-4, with D hard to call. CDR1 and CDR2 (germline): SGHDT, YYEEEE. There are 15 residues in the CDR3. Trimming shortened V by 0 bases and J by 0 bases, and 6 bases separated the two germline ends. The DNA of the CDR3 is TGTGCCAGCAGCTTGGTGTCAGCAACTAATGAAAAACTGTTTTTT. Encoded protein: CASSLVSATNEKLFF.

This clone appeared a single time. The genes are TRBV7-6 and TRBJ2-3; D remains unclear. Germline V lookup: CDR1 SGHVS, CDR2 FNYEAQ. The V and J ends lost 6 bases and 2 bases respectively, with 24 bases between them. The CDR3 is 18 amino acids. Here the CDR3 reads CASSQRPGLVESTDTQYF. The CDR3 region has the DNA TGTGCCAGCAGTCAACGCCCTGGGCTAGTGGAGTCCACAGATACGCAGTATTTT. The variable domain in full, with the rest retrieved from reference TRBV7-6 and TRBJ2-3, is GAGVSQSPRYKVTKRGQDVALRCDPISGHVSLYWYRQALGQGPEFLTYFNYEAQQDKSGLPNDRFSAERPEGSISTLTIQRTEQRDSAMYRCASSQRPGLVESTDTQYFGPGTRLTVL.

This chain links TRBV5-3 with TRBJ2-7; D is unresolved. TRBV5-3 is designated an ORF whose function remains uncertain. CDR3 size: 14 residues. V was pared by 0 bases and J by 3 bases, with 10 bases between. The CDR3 DNA reads as TGTGCCAGAAGCTTGGTCTGGCGATACTACGAGCAGTACTTC. It translates to CARSLVWRYYEQYF.

The chain couples TRBV27 to TRBJ2-2; possibly TRBD1 for D (5 bases). Trimming removed 5 bases at V and 7 bases at J, with 11 bases between. CDR3 length: 13 residues. Germline V gene lookup returns CDR1 MNHEY and CDR2 SMNVEV (reference sequence). The CDR3 here is CASSPRVNGELFF. CDR3 sequence (DNA): TGTGCCAGCAGTCCCAGGGTAAACGGGGAGCTGTTTTTT.

The J gene is TRBJ1-1, the V gene TRBV7-9; 9 positions agree with TRBD1. Germline values: CDR1 SEHNR, CDR2 FQNEAQ (reference sequence). This CDR3 region has 15 residues. With V trimmed by 5 bases and J by 6 bases, 10 bases remained unmatched. The CDR3 nucleotides are TGTGCCAGCAGCAAATACCGGGACAGGGACGCTGAAGCTTTCTTT. Translated: CASSKYRDRDAEAFF.

This clone came up once. J is TRBJ2-1 and V is TRBV19, with TRBD2 matching over 14 bases. Germline V gives CDR1 LNHDA, CDR2 SQIVND (reference sequence). The CDR3 has 17 amino acids. Germline trimming cut 3 bases from V and 7 bases from J; bases unmatched to any gene: 8. The DNA of the CDR3 is TGTGCCAGTAGTATCGACGGGACTAGCGGGAGTCGTAATGAGCAGTTCTTC. As protein: CASSIDGTSGSRNEQFF.

A single count supports this clone. This rearrangement joins TRBV6-6 to TRBJ2-5; TRBD2 might be the D (7 bases). The CDR3 covers 14 residues. The germline V gene has CDR1 MNHNY and CDR2 SVGAGI (reference sequence). Trimming left V 8 bases short and J 5 bases short, with 18 bases between. The CDR3 DNA is TGTGCCAGCTCCAACGGGGGAGGGGGGGAGACCCAGTACTTC. As protein: CASSNGGGGETQYF.